The subject of this entry is one T cell receptor beta chain. Its cognate antigen is unknown. The data derive from a study of identical twins' blood T cells. Study-level findings and limits: Twins shared more top CDR3 clonotypes than unrelated donors did. Even for out-of-frame TCRbeta, twins reportedly shared V gene usage much more than unrelated donors.

Six healthy women, forming three identical twin pairs, donated samples. The V gene's germline CDR1 is DFQATT and CDR2 SNEGSKA (reference sequence). Trimming removed 6 bases from V and 1 base from J; junction bases left unmatched: 11. CDR3 length equals 16 residues. TCRdb itself ran the 5' RACE reads through MiXCR, one entry per CDR3 protein. The data hold 300,000 to 450,000 distinct CDR3 sequences, with about 28% observed a single time. The TCR originated in a woman between 18 and 55 years old in good health. Input material: PBMCs. J is TRBJ2-1 and V is TRBV20-1; 8 bases map to TRBD2. The CDR3 loop is CSARRSSGTSYNEQFF. The CDR3 nucleotides are TGCAGTGCCCGCCGGAGTAGCGGGACATCCTACAATGAGCAGTTCTTC.